This T cell receptor (beta chain) was recorded in a study of graft-versus-host responses after intestinal transplantation. Study-level information: Every recipient underwent anti-thymocyte globulin induction, then tacrolimus and steroids for three to four years.

Germline-derived CDR1 and CDR2 are LGHNA and YNFKEQ. The CDR3 is made up of 15 amino acids. The ends were cut back, 4 bases at V and 2 bases at J, with 14 bases in the middle. Comments on this clone: As yet, its antigen is unknown.

Data came from immunoSEQ multiplex PCR; TCRdb stores just in-frame clones and leaves some out. The sample lists 130,000 or so clones, 92% seen once, with 0.15% to 0.2% in the top ten. Points from the study as a whole: The recipient marrow held GvH clones, and some of them showed up first in ileum or blood.

This TCR was recovered from a human donor who received an intestinal transplant. The V gene is TRBV4-2, the J gene TRBJ1-1, with D possibly TRBD1 on 5 matching bases. Specimen: unstimulated CD4+ T cells sorted from spleen or lymph node cells, collected before intestinal transplant. CDR3 region: CASSRAAGENTEAFF. DNA for the CDR3: TGTGCCAGCAGCCGAGCGGCGGGGGAAAACACTGAAGCTTTCTTT.